The entry below gives a single TCR beta chain sequence along with its context. Its antigen is not identified. This CDR3 region has 14 residues. Germline CDR1 and CDR2: MNHNY and SVGAGI (reference sequence). The ends were cut back, 5 bases at V and 0 bases at J, with 10 bases in the middle. Clones were sequenced by immunoSEQ multiplex PCR, and TCRdb holds only the in-frame ones, with some missing. In the table there are roughly 110,000 clones, more than 85% of which are singletons. This specimen comes from a study of T cell repertoires and HLA-DP antigens. The sequencing input was CD4+ T cells from PBMCs. The receptor's source is a woman younger than 30 in good health and CMV-seronegative. The gene calls are TRBV6-6 and TRBJ1-2, with a weak D call TRBD1 (5 bases). In nucleotides, the CDR3 is TGTGCCAGCAGTCAACAGGCTCCTAACTATGGCTACACCTTC. Its translation is CASSQQAPNYGYTF.